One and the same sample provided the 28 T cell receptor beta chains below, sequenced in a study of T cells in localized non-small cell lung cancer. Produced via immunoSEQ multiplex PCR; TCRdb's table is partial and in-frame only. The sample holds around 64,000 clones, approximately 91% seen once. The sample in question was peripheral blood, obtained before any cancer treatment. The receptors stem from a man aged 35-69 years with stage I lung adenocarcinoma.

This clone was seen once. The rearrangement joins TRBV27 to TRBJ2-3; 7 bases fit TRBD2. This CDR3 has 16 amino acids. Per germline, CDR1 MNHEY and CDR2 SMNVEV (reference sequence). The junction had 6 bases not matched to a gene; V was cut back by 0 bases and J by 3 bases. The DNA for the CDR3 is TGTGCCAGCAGTTTATCTATGCGGGAGTGGACAGATACGCAGTATTTT. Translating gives CASSLSMREWTDTQYF.

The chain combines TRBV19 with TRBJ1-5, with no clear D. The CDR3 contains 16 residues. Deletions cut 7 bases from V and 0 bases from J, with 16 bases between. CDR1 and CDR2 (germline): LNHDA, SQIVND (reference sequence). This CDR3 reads CASKGGSAYSNQPQHF. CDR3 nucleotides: TGTGCCAGTAAGGGTGGGTCCGCATATAGCAATCAGCCCCAGCATTTT. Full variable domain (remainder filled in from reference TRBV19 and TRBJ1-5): DGGITQSPKYLFRKEGQNVTLSCEQNLNHDAMYWYRQDPGQGLRLIYYSQIVNDFQKGDIAEGYSVSREKKESFPLTVTSAQKNPTAFYLCASKGGSAYSNQPQHFGDGTRLSIL.

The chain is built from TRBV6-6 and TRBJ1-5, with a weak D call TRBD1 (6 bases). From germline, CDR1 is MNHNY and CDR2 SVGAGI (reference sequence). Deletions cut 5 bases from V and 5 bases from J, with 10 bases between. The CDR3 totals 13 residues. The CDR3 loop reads CASSGYRDQPQHF. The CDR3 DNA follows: TGTGCCAGCAGTGGGTACAGGGATCAGCCCCAGCATTTT.

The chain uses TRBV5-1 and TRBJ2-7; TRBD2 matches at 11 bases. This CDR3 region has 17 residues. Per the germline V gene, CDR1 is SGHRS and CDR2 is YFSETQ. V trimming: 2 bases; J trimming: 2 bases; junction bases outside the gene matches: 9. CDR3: CASSFGLAGGSPYEQYF. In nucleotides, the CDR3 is TGCGCCAGCAGCTTCGGCCTAGCGGGAGGCTCCCCCTACGAGCAGTACTTC.

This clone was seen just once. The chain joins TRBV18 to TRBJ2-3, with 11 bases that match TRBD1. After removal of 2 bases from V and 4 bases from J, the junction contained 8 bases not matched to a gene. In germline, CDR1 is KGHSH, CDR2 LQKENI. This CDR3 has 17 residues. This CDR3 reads CASSPSGQGASADTQYF. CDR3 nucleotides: TGTGCCAGCTCACCAAGCGGACAGGGGGCGTCCGCAGATACGCAGTATTTT.

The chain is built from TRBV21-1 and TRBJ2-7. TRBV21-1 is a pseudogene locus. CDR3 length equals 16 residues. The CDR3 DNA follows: TGTGCCAGCAGCAAAGAATGGGGTCGGGACGGATACGAGCAGTACTTC. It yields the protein CASSKEWGRDGYEQYF.

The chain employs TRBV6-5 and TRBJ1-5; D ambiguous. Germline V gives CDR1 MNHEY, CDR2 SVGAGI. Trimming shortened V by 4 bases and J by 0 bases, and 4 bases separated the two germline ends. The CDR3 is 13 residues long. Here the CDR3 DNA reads TGTGCCAGCAGTTTTGGTAGCAATCAGCCCCAGCATTTT. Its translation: CASSFGSNQPQHF.

The CDR3 nucleotides read TGTGCCAGTAGTGTCGCGGGACAGGGGTCCTACGAGCAGTACTTC. This encodes CASSVAGQGSYEQYF. This chain connects TRBV19 to TRBJ2-7; 10 nucleotides match TRBD1. After removal of 5 bases from V and 1 base from J, the junction contained 5 bases not matched to a gene. The CDR3 has 15 residues. Germline V gene lookup returns CDR1 LNHDA and CDR2 SQIVND (reference sequence).

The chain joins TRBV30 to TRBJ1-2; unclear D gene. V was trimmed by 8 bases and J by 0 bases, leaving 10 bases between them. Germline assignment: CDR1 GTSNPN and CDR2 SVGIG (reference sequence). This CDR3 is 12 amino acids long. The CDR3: CALEEANYGYTF. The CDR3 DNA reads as TGTGCCCTGGAGGAAGCTAACTATGGCTACACCTTC.

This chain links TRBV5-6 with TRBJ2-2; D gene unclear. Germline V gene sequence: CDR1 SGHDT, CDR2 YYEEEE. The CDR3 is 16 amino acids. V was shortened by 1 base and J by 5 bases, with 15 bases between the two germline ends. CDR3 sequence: CASSLRRWAGTGELFF. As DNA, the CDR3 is TGTGCCAGCAGCTTGAGAAGGTGGGCCGGGACCGGGGAGCTGTTTTTT.

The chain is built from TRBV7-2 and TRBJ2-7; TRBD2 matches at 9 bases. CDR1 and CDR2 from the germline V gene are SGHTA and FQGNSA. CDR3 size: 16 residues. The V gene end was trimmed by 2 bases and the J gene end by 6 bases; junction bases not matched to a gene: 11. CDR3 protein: CASSLRALAGVAEQYF. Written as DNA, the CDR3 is TGTGCCAGCAGCTTAAGGGCCTTAGCGGGAGTGGCCGAGCAGTACTTC.

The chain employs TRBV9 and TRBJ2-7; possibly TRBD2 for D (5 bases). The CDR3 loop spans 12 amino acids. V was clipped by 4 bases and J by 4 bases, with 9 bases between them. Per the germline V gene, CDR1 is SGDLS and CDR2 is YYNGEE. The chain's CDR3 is CASSTRDYEQYF. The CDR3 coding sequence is TGTGCCAGCAGCACCCGGGATTACGAGCAGTACTTC.

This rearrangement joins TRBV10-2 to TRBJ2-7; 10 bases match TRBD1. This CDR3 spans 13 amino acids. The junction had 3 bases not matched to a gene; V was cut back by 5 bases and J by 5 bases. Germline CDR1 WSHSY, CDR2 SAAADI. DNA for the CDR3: TGCGCCAGCAGTCGGGACAGGGGTCACGAGCAGTACTTC. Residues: CASSRDRGHEQYF.

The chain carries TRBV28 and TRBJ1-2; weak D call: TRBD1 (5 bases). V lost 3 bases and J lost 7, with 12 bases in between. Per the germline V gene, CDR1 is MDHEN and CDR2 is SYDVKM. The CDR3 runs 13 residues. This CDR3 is CASSFLQGRGYTF. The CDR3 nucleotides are TGTGCCAGCAGTTTCTTGCAGGGACGTGGCTACACCTTC.

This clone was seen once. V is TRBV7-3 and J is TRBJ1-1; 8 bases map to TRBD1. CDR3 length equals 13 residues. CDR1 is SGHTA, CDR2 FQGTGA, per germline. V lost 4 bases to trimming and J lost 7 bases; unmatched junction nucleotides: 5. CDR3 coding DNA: TGTGCCAGCAGCTCGGACAGGGTAGGTGAAGCTTTCTTT. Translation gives CASSSDRVGEAFF.

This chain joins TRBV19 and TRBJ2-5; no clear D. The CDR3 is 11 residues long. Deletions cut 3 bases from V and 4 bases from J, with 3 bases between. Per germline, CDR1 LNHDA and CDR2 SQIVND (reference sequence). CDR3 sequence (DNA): TGTGCCAGTAGTATGGCAGAGACCCAGTACTTC. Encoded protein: CASSMAETQYF.

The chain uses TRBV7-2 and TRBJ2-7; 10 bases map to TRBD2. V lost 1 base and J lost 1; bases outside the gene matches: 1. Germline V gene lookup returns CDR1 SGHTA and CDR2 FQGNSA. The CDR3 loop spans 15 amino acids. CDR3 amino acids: CASSLEAGGSYEQYF. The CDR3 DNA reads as TGTGCCAGCAGCTTAGAAGCGGGAGGGTCCTACGAGCAGTACTTC.

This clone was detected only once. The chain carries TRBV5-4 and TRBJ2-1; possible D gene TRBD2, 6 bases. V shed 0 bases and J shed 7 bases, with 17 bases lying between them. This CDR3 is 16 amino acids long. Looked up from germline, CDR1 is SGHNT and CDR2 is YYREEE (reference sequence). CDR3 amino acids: CASSLVPGLPGNEQFF. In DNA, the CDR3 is TGTGCCAGCAGCTTGGTCCCGGGACTCCCTGGGAATGAGCAGTTCTTC.

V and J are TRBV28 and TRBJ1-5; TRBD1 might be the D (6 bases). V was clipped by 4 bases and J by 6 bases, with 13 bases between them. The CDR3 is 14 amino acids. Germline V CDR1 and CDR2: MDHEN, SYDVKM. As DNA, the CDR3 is TGTGCCAGCAGTTATCAGGGGACGGGTCAGCCCCAGCATTTT. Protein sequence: CASSYQGTGQPQHF. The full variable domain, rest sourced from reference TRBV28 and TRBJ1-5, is DVKVTQSSRYLVKRTGEKVFLECVQDMDHENMFWYRQDPGLGLRLIYFSYDVKMKEKGDIPEGYSVSREKKERFSLILESASTNQTSMYLCASSYQGTGQPQHFGDGTRLSIL.

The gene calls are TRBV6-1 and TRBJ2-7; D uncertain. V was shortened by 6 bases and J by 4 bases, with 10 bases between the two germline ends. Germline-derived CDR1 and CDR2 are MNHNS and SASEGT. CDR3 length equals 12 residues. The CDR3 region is CASSKMGYEQYF. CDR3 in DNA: TGTGCCAGCAGCAAGATGGGTTACGAGCAGTACTTC.

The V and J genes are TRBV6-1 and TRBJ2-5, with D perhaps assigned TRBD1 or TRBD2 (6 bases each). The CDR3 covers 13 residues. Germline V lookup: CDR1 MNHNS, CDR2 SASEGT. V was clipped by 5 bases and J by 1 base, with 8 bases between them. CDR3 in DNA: TGTGCCAGCAGTCGGGGGCCCCAAGAGACCCAGTACTTC. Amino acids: CASSRGPQETQYF.

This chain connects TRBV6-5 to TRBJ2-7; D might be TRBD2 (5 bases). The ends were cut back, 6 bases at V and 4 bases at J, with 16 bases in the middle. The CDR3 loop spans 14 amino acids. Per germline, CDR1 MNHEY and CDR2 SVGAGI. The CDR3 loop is CASSSPTRAYEQYF. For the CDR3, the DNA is TGTGCCAGCAGCTCCCCTACTAGGGCATACGAGCAGTACTTC.

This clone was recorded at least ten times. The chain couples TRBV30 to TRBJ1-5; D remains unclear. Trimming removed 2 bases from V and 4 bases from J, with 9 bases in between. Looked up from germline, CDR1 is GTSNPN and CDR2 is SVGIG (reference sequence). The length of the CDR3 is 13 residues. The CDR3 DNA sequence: TGTGCCTGGAGTCTCAAGGGAAATCAGCCCCAGCATTTT. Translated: CAWSLKGNQPQHF. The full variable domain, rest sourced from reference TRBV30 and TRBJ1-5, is SQTIHQWPATLVQPVGSPLSLECTVEGTSNPNLYWYRQAAGRGLQLLFYSVGIGQISSEVPQNLSASRPQDRQFILSSKKLLLSDSGFYLCAWSLKGNQPQHFGDGTRLSIL.

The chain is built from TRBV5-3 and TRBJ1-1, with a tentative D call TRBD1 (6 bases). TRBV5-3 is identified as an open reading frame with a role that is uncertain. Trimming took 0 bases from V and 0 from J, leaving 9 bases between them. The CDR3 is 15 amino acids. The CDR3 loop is CARSLAGALNTEAFF. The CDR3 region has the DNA TGTGCCAGAAGCTTGGCGGGGGCGCTGAACACTGAAGCTTTCTTT.

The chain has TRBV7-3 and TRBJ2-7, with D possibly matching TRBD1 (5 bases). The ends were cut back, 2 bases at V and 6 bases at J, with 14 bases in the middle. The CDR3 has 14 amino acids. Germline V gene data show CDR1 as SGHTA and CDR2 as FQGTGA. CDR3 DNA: TGTGCCAGCAGCTTATCACCAGGGCCCGGCGAGCAGTACTTC. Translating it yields CASSLSPGPGEQYF.

This chain's CDR3 is CASSSQTGNYGYTF. The CDR3 DNA reads as TGTGCCAGCAGTTCCCAGACAGGGAACTATGGCTACACCTTC. The chain links TRBV6-1 to TRBJ1-2; 7 nucleotides match TRBD1. After removal of 5 bases from V and 2 bases from J, the junction contained 5 bases not matched to a gene. Germline V gene lookup returns CDR1 MNHNS and CDR2 SASEGT. The CDR3 is 14 residues long.

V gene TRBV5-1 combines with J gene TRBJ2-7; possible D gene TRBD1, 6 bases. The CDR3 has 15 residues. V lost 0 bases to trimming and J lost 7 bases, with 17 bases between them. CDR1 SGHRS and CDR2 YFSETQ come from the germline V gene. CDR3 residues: CASSLAGDRGAEQYF. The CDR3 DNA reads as TGCGCCAGCAGCTTGGCAGGGGACCGTGGGGCTGAGCAGTACTTC.

The CDR3 coding sequence is TGTGCCAGCAGCTTAGCTCAAAGGGGGCACCTTGGTGGAAACACCATATATTTT. Residues: CASSLAQRGHLGGNTIYF. V is TRBV7-9 and J is TRBJ1-3, with 7 positions matching TRBD1. The CDR3 covers 18 residues. V trimming: 0 bases; J trimming: 3 bases; junction bases outside the gene matches: 11. Germline-derived CDR1 and CDR2 are SEHNR and FQNEAQ (reference sequence).